This T cell receptor (beta chain) was identified in a study of T cell changes during pregnancy in multiple sclerosis. This table comes from immunoSEQ multiplex PCR, and its TCRdb copy is limited to in-frame clones, with some not included. The sample records under 80,000 clones, about 94% being singletons. Trimming cost V 2 bases and J 1 base; bases outside gene matches: 4. Germline V lookup: CDR1 MNHEY, CDR2 SVGAGI. The CDR3 has 15 amino acids. The sequence derives from a female donor with multiple sclerosis, enrolled in a pregnancy study. Source: peripheral blood, taken in the third trimester of pregnancy. The rearrangement joins TRBV6-5 to TRBJ2-7; 8 bases agree with TRBD2. CDR3 residues: CASSYKRGPSYEQYF. As DNA, the CDR3 is TGTGCCAGCAGTTACAAGCGGGGGCCTTCCTACGAGCAGTACTTC.